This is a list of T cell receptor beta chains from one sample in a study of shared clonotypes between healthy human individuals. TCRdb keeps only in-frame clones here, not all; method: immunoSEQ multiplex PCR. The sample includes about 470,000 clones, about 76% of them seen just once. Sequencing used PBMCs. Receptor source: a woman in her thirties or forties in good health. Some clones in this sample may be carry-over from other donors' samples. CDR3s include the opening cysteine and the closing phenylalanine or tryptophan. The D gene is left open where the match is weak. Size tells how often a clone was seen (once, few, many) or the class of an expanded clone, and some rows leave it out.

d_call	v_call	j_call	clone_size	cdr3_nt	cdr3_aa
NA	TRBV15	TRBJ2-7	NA	TGTGCCACCAGCAGGCGGCAGGGGGGAAACGAGCAGTACTTC	CATSRRQGGNEQYF
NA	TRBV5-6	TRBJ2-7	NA	TGTGCCAGCAGCTTCAAACCCGGTGGAGAGCAGTACTTC	CASSFKPGGEQYF
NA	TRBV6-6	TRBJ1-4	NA	TGTGCCAGCAGATCCATGGGTGAAAAACTGTTTTTT	CASRSMGEKLFF
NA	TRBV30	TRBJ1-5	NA	TGTGCCTGGAGTCCTCGGGGGGGGGCGTTCAAGCCCCAGCATTTT	CAWSPRGGAFKPQHF
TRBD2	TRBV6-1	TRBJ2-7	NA	TGTGCCAGCAGTGAACCGCTTAGCGGGGGGGCTCTCTACGAGCAGTACTTC	CASSEPLSGGALYEQYF
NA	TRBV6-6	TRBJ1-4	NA	TGTGCCAGCAGTTACGGCATGGGTCGGGGTAATGAAAAACTGTTTTTT	CASSYGMGRGNEKLFF
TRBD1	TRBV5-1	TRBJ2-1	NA	TGCGCCAGCAGCCCAGGACAGGGGAATGAGCAGTTCTTC	CASSPGQGNEQFF
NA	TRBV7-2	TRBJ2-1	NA	TGTGCCAGCAGCTTAAGAGGTATGTCTTTCTCCTACAATGAGCAGTTCTTC	CASSLRGMSFSYNEQFF
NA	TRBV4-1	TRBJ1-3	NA	TGCGCCAGCAGCCCTAAAGGACTGACCTCTGGAAACACCATATATTTT	CASSPKGLTSGNTIYF
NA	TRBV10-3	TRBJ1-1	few	TGTGCCATCAGTGATTCGACGGACATGAACACTGAAGCTTTCTTT	CAISDSTDMNTEAFF
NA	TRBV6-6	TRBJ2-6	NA	TGTGCCAGCAGTTACGGCAGGGGCACTGGGGCCAACGTCCTGACTTTC	CASSYGRGTGANVLTF
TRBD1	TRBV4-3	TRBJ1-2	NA	TGCGCCAGCAGCCAAGATGTACGTTCCCGCGGGACAGGCTGGGGCTACACCTTC	CASSQDVRSRGTGWGYTF
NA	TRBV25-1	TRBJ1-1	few	TGTGCCAGCAGTGCAGTAGGATCTCTCGGGAACACTGAAGCTTTCTTT	CASSAVGSLGNTEAFF
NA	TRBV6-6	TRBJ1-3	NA	TGTGCCAGCTCGGAATCTGGAAACACCATATATTTT	CASSESGNTIYF
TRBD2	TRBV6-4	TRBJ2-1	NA	TGTGCCAGCAGTGAAAGGGCTAGCGGTTACAATGAGCAGTTCTTC	CASSERASGYNEQFF
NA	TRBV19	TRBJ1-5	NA	TGTGCCAGTAGTATTGGTCCTCTCGGGCAGCCCCAGCATTTT	CASSIGPLGQPQHF
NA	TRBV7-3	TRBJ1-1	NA	TGTGCCAGCAGCTTGGGGACCACGCGGATCACTGAAGCTTTCTTT	CASSLGTTRITEAFF
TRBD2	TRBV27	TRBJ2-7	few	TGTGCCAGCAGTTCACAGTGGACTAGCGGGAGCTACGAGCAGTACTTC	CASSSQWTSGSYEQYF
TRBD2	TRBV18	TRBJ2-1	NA	TGTGCCAGCTCCCCGGGGGGATCCTACAATGAGCAGTTCTTC	CASSPGGSYNEQFF
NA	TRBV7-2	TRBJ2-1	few	TGTGCCAGCAGCTTAGCAACCTACAATGAGCAGTTCTTC	CASSLATYNEQFF
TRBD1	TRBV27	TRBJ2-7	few	TGTGCCAGCAGTTTAAACAGGGGGCAATACGAGCAGTACTTC	CASSLNRGQYEQYF
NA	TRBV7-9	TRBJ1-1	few	TGTGCCAGCAGCGGACACACTGAAGCTTTCTTT	CASSGHTEAFF
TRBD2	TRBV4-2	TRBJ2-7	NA	TGTGCCAGCAGCCAAGGAGGTTCTGGGAGGGCCGACGAGCAGTACTTC	CASSQGGSGRADEQYF
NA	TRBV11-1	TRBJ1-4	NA	TGTGCCAGCAGCCCCAGAAATAATGAAAAACTGTTTTTT	CASSPRNNEKLFF